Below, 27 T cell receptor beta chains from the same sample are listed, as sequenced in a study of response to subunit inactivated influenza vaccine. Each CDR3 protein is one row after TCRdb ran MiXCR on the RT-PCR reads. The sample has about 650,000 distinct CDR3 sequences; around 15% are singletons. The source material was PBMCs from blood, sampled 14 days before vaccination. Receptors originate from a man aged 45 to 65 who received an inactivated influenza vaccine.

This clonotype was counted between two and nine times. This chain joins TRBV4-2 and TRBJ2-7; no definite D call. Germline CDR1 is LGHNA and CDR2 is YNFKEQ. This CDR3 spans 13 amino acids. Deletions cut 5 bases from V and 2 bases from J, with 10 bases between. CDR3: CASSGEAPYEQYF. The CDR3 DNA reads TGTGCCAGCAGCGGTGAAGCCCCCTACGAGCAGTACTTC.

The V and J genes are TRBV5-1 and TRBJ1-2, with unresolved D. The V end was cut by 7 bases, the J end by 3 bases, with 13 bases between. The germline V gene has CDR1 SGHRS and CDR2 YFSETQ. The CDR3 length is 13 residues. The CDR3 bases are TGCGCCAGCGCCCCGGACGGTGACTATGGCTACACCTTC. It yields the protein CASAPDGDYGYTF.

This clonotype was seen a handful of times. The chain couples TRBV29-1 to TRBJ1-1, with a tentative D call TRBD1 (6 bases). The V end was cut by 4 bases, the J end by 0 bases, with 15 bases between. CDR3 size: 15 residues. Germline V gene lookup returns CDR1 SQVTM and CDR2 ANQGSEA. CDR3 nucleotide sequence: TGCAGCGTTGTGGAGGACAGCCTCATGAACACTGAAGCTTTCTTT. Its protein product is CSVVEDSLMNTEAFF.

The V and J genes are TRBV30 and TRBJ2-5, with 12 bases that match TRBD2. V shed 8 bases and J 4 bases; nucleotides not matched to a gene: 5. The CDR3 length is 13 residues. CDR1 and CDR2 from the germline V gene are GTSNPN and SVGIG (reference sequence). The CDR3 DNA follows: TGTGCCGCTAGCGGGGGGGCCGGAGAGACCCAGTACTTC. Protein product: CAASGGAGETQYF.

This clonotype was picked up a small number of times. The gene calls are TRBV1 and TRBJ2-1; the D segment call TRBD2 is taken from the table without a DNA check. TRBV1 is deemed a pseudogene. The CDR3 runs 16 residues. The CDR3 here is CTSSQDLVAGDNEQFF. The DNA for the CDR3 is TGCACCAGCAGCCAAGATCTGGTAGCGGGAGATAATGAGCAGTTCTTC.

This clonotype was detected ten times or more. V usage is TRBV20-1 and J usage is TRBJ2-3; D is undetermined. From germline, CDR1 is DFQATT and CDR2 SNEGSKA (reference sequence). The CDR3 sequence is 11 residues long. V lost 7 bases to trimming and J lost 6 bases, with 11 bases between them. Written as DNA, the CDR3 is TGCAGTGGGGTATCGTGGGATACGCAGTATTTT. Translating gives CSGVSWDTQYF.

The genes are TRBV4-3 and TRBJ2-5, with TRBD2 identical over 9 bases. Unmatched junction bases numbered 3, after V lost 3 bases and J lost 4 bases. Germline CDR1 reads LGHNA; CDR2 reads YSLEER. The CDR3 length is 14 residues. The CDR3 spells CASSQIAGVETQYF. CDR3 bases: TGCGCCAGCAGCCAGATAGCGGGGGTAGAGACCCAGTACTTC.

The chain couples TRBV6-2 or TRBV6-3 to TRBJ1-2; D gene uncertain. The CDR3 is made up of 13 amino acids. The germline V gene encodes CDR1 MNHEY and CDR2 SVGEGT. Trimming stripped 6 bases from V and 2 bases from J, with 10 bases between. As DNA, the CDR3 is TGTGCCAGCAGAGACTGGCCCAACTATGGCTACACCTTC. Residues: CASRDWPNYGYTF.

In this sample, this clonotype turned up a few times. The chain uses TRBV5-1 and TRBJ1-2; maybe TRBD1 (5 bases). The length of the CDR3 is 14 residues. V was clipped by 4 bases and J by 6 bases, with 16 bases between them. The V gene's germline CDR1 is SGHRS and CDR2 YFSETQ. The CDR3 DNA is TGCGCCAGCAGCCTCGAGACGAACAGGCATGGCTACACCTTC. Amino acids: CASSLETNRHGYTF.

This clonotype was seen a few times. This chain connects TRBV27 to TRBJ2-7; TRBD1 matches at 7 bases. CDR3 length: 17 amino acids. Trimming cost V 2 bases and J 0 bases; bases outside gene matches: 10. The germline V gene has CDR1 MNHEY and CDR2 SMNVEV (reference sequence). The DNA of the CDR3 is TGTGCCAGCAGTTTAGTGCCCGAGACAGGGTTCTCCTACGAGCAGTACTTC. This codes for CASSLVPETGFSYEQYF.

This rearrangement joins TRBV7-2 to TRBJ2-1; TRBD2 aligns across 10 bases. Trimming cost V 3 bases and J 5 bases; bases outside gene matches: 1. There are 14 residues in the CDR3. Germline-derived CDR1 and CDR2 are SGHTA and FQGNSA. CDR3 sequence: CASSFLAGDNEQFF. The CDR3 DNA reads TGTGCCAGCAGCTTTCTAGCGGGGGACAATGAGCAGTTCTTC.

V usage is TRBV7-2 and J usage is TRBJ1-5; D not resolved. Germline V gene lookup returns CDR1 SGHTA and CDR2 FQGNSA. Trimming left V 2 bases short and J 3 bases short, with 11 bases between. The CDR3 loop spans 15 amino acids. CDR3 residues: CASSLHMDLNQPQHF. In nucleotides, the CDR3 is TGTGCCAGCAGCTTACACATGGACCTCAATCAGCCCCAGCATTTT.

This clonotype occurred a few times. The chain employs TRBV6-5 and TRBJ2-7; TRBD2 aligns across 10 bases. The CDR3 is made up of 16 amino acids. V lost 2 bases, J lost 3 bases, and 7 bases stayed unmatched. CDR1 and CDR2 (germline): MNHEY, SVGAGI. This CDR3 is CASSYDAASGSYEQYF. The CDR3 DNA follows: TGTGCCAGCAGTTACGATGCGGCTAGCGGGAGCTACGAGCAGTACTTC.

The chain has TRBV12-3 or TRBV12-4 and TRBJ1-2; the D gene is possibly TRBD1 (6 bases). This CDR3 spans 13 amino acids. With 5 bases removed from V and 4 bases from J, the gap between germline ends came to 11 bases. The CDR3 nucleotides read TGTGCCAGCAGTATCGGACAGATCTATGGCTACACCTTC. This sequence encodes CASSIGQIYGYTF.

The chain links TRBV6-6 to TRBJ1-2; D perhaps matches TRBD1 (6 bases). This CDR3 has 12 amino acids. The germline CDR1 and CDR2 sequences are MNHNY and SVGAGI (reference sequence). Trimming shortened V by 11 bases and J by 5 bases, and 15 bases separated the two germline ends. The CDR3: CAGWGQGYGYTF. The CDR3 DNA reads TGTGCCGGGTGGGGGCAAGGGTATGGCTACACCTTC.

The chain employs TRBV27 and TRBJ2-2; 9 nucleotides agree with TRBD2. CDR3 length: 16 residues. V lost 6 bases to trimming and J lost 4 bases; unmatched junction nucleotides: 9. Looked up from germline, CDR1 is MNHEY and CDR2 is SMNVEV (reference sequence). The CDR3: CASSPLAGVSTGELFF. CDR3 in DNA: TGTGCCAGCAGCCCCTTAGCGGGAGTATCCACCGGGGAGCTGTTTTTT.

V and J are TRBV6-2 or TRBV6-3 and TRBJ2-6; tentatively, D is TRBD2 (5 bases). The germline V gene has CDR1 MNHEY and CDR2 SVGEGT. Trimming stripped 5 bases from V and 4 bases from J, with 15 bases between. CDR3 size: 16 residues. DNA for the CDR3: TGTGCCAGCAGTCGAGGACTGTCCGTGGGGGCCAACGTCCTGACTTTC. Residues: CASSRGLSVGANVLTF.

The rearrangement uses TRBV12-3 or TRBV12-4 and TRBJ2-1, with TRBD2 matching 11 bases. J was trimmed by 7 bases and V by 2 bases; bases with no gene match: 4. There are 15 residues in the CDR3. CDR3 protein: CASSLSSGGWNEQFF. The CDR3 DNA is TGTGCCAGCAGTTTATCTAGCGGGGGGTGGAATGAGCAGTTCTTC.

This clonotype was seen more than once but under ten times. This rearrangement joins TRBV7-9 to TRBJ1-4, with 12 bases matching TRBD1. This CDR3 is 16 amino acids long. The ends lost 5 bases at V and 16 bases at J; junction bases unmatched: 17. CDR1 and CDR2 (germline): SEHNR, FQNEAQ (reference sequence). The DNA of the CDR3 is TGTGCCAGCAGCCCCACAGGTGGGGACAGGGGGCCCCTGAAGTTTTTT. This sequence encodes CASSPTGGDRGPLKFF. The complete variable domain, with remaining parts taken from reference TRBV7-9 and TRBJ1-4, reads DTGVSQNPRHKITKRGQNVTFRCDPISEHNRLYWYRQTLGQGPEFLTYFQNEAQLEKSRLLSDRFSAERPKGSFSTLEIQRTEQGDSAMYLCASSPTGGDRGPLKFFGSGTQLSVL.

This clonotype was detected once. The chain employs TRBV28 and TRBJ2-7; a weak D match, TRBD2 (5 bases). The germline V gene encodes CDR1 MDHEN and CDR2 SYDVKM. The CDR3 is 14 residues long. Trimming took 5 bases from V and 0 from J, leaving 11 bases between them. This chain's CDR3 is CASSRLRVSYEQYF. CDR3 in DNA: TGTGCCAGCAGTCGGCTGCGGGTCTCCTACGAGCAGTACTTC. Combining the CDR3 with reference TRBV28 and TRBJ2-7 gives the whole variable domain DVKVTQSSRYLVKRTGEKVFLECVQDMDHENMFWYRQDPGLGLRLIYFSYDVKMKEKGDIPEGYSVSREKKERFSLILESASTNQTSMYLCASSRLRVSYEQYFGPGTRLTVT.

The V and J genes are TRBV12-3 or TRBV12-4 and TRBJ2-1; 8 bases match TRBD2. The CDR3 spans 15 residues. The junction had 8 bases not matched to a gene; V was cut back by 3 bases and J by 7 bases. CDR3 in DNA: TGTGCCAGCAGTTTCCTAGGGTCGGGGGGGAATGAGCAGTTCTTC. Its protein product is CASSFLGSGGNEQFF.

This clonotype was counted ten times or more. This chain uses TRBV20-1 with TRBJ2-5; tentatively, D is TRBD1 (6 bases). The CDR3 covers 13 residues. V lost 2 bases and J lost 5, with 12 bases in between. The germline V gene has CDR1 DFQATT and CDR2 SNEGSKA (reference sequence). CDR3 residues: CSARSRGRETQYF. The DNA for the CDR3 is TGCAGTGCTAGAAGCAGGGGACGTGAGACCCAGTACTTC.

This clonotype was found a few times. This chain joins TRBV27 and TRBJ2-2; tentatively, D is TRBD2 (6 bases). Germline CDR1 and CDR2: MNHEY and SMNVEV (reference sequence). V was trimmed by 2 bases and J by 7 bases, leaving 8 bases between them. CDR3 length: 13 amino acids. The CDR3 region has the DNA TGTGCCAGCAGTTTAAGGCGGGGCGGGGAGCTGTTTTTT. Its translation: CASSLRRGGELFF.

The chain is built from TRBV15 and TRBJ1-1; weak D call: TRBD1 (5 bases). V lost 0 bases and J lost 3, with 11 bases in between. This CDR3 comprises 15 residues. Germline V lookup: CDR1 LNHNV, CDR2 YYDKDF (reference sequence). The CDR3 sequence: CATSRDFGAYTEAFF. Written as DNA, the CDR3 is TGTGCCACCAGCAGAGATTTCGGGGCCTACACTGAAGCTTTCTTT.

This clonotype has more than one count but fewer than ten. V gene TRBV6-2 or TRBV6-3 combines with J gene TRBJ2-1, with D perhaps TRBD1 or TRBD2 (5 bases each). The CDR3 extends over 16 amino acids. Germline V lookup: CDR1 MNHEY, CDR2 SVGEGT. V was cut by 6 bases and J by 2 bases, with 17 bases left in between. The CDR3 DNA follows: TGTGCCAGCAGACGGGCCGGGACGGCAACCTACAATGAGCAGTTCTTC. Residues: CASRRAGTATYNEQFF.

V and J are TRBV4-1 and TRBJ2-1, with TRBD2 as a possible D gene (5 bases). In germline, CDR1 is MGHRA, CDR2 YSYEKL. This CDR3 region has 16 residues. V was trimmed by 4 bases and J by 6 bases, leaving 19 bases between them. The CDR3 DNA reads TGCGCCAGCAGCCCCCCCGGTGGTGCCGGGGTCAATGAGCAGTTCTTC. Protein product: CASSPPGGAGVNEQFF.

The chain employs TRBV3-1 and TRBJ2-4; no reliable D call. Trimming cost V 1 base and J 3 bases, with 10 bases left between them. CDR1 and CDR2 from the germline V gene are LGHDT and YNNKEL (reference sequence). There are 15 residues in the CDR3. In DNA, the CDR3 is TGTGCCAGCAGCCAAGCGAACATCGACAAAAACATTCAGTACTTC. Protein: CASSQANIDKNIQYF.